A single sample gave rise to the 22 T cell receptor beta chains below, sequenced in a study of cytomegalovirus exposure and HLA in healthy donors. The PCR made use of 60 Vbeta and 13 Jbeta primers. Some clones are missing from TCRdb's copy, which holds only in-frame ones; the method was immunoSEQ multiplex PCR. The sample records tens of thousands of clones, about 80% being singletons. Sequences were obtained from PBMCs. All receptors derive from a man in his fifties in good health and CMV-seronegative.

The chain couples TRBV14 to TRBJ2-5; 13 bases align to TRBD2. Germline V gene lookup returns CDR1 SGHDN and CDR2 FVKESK. Germline trimming cut 0 bases from V and 4 bases from J; bases unmatched to any gene: 11. The CDR3 contains 19 residues. Written as DNA, the CDR3 is TGTGCCAGCAGCCAAGAGACGGGACTAGCGGGGCTCCTATCAGAGACCCAGTACTTC. Encoded protein: CASSQETGLAGLLSETQYF.

This clone was found once. This chain joins TRBV7-9 and TRBJ1-4; 7 bases align to TRBD1. J lost 2 bases, V lost 6 bases, and 6 bases had no gene match. Germline V gene data show CDR1 as SEHNR and CDR2 as FQNEAQ (reference sequence). The length of the CDR3 is 15 residues. The CDR3 is CASRKRDSTNEKLFF. The CDR3 DNA reads as TGTGCCAGCAGGAAGAGGGACAGCACTAATGAAAAACTGTTTTTT.

The chain uses TRBV5-4 and TRBJ2-5; D is unresolved. This CDR3 has 12 amino acids. V was pared by 0 bases and J by 4 bases, with 4 bases between. CDR1 is SGHNT and CDR2 is YYREEE in the germline V gene (reference sequence). CDR3 in amino acids: CASSLGRETQYF. The CDR3 DNA follows: TGTGCCAGCAGCTTGGGGAGAGAGACCCAGTACTTC.

The V call is TRBV18, the J call TRBJ2-4, with TRBD1 matching over 7 bases. Germline V lookup: CDR1 KGHSH, CDR2 LQKENI. The J segment lost 3 bases and the V segment lost 1 base, leaving 3 bases of the junction unmatched. The CDR3 is 15 amino acids. In DNA, the CDR3 is TGTGCCAGCTCACCACGGACAGGACTCAAAAACATTCAGTACTTC. Translating it yields CASSPRTGLKNIQYF.

The chain has TRBV5-1 and TRBJ2-2; D is possibly TRBD1 (6 bases). Per the germline V gene, CDR1 is SGHRS and CDR2 is YFSETQ. The CDR3 loop spans 16 amino acids. Trimming took off 1 base at V and 4 bases at J, with 14 bases between the two ends. The chain's CDR3 is CASSLRVSGATGELFF. The CDR3 DNA sequence: TGCGCCAGCAGCTTGAGGGTGTCAGGGGCCACCGGGGAGCTGTTTTTT.

The chain carries TRBV29-1 and TRBJ2-1; maybe TRBD1 (5 bases). The CDR3 runs 11 residues. Trimming shortened V by 6 bases and J by 10 bases, and 13 bases separated the two germline ends. CDR1 is SQVTM, CDR2 ANQGSEA, per germline. The CDR3 coding sequence is TGCAGCGTAGTCAGGGATGAGGAGCAGTTCTTC. This translates into CSVVRDEEQFF.

For the CDR3, the DNA is TGCGCCAGCAGCCTAACCACTGTTGACAGGAGGACTGAAGCTTTCTTT. Residues: CASSLTTVDRRTEAFF. V gene TRBV5-1 combines with J gene TRBJ1-1; tentatively, D is TRBD1 (6 bases). Germline V gives CDR1 SGHRS, CDR2 YFSETQ. V was cut by 4 bases and J by 5 bases, with 21 bases left in between. This CDR3 contains 16 residues.

For the CDR3, the DNA is TGTGCCAGCAGCGCCCGGGACAGGAAAAATGAGCAGTTCTTC. This encodes CASSARDRKNEQFF. V is TRBV5-4 and J is TRBJ2-1, with 8 positions matching TRBD1. The CDR3 length is 14 residues. J gave up 7 bases and V 4 bases, and 7 bases lay outside the gene matches. Germline-derived CDR1 and CDR2 are SGHNT and YYREEE (reference sequence).

The V and J genes are TRBV29-1 and TRBJ2-7; maybe TRBD1 (6 bases). CDR3 length: 13 residues. CDR1 is SQVTM, CDR2 ANQGSEA, per germline. Trimming removed 7 bases from V and 6 bases from J, with 19 bases in between. The chain's CDR3 is CSAETGIRGEQYF. DNA for the CDR3: TGCAGCGCCGAAACAGGGATCCGAGGCGAGCAGTACTTC.

DNA of the CDR3: TGTGCCAGCAGCCCAGGGACTAGCGGAGCTAGCTACGAGCAGTACTTC. Translation gives CASSPGTSGASYEQYF. V is TRBV11-3 and J is TRBJ2-7; 11 nucleotides align to TRBD2. The CDR3 totals 16 residues. The ends lost 5 bases at V and 3 bases at J; junction bases unmatched: 9. Germline V gene sequence: CDR1 SGHNT, CDR2 YENEEA.

The rearrangement uses TRBV15 and TRBJ2-5; tentatively, D is TRBD1 (5 bases). Germline loops: CDR1 LNHNV, CDR2 YYDKDF (reference sequence). With 7 bases removed from V and 5 bases from J, the gap between germline ends came to 17 bases. This CDR3 is 14 amino acids long. The CDR3 DNA reads as TGTGCCACCAAGGAGCAGGGTGGGCAGGAGACCCAGTACTTC. Amino acid sequence: CATKEQGGQETQYF.

The gene calls are TRBV7-9 and TRBJ2-3; TRBD2 matches at 10 bases. The CDR3 is made up of 15 amino acids. V was clipped by 2 bases and J by 3 bases; unmatched bases: 2. Germline assignment: CDR1 SEHNR and CDR2 FQNEAQ (reference sequence). CDR3 nucleotides: TGTGCCAGCAGCTTAACTAGCGGGGCTACAGATACGCAGTATTTT. Encoded protein: CASSLTSGATDTQYF.

The CDR3 sequence: CASSSPWELEAFF. As DNA, the CDR3 is TGTGCCAGCAGTTCCCCATGGGAGCTCGAAGCTTTCTTT. The chain is built from TRBV6-5 and TRBJ1-1, with no clear D. Germline loops: CDR1 MNHEY, CDR2 SVGAGI. The CDR3 runs 13 residues. With 4 bases removed from V and 8 bases from J, the gap between germline ends came to 14 bases.

The chain recombines TRBV6-5 with TRBJ1-2, with D tentatively TRBD1 (6 bases). The CDR3 length is 14 residues. V shed 0 bases and J shed 7 bases, with 12 bases lying between them. The germline V gene has CDR1 MNHEY and CDR2 SVGAGI. CDR3 in DNA: TGTGCCAGCAGTTACTCCGAGAGGGGGACTGGCTACACCTTC. Its translation is CASSYSERGTGYTF.

V and J are TRBV28 and TRBJ1-2; D uncertain. Trimming left V 4 bases short and J 3 bases short, with 18 bases between. The CDR3 consists of 16 residues. Germline lookup yields CDR1 MDHEN and CDR2 SYDVKM. The CDR3 region has the DNA TGTGCCAGCAGTTCTAAATACACAGCCCCGGACTATGGCTACACCTTC. Protein sequence: CASSSKYTAPDYGYTF.

This chain connects TRBV9 to TRBJ2-2, with D unclear. V shed 5 bases and J shed 3 bases, with 11 bases lying between them. The CDR3 is made up of 14 amino acids. Germline assignment: CDR1 SGDLS and CDR2 YYNGEE. The DNA of the CDR3 is TGTGCCAGCAGTAGTACGCCCGACACCGGGGAGCTGTTTTTT. It encodes CASSSTPDTGELFF.

This clone appeared a few times. The chain uses TRBV19 and TRBJ1-1; no clear D gene. The CDR3 contains 13 residues. Germline-derived CDR1 and CDR2 are LNHDA and SQIVND (reference sequence). Trimming pared 3 bases from V and 1 base from J, leaving 6 bases between. The chain's CDR3 is CASSINRNTEAFF. CDR3 DNA sequence: TGTGCCAGTAGTATTAATCGGAACACTGAAGCTTTCTTT.

The table lists this clone with a few counts. The J gene is TRBJ2-1, the V gene TRBV5-5; the match to TRBD1 covers 9 bases. This CDR3 contains 14 residues. Germline lookup yields CDR1 SGHKS and CDR2 YYEKEE (reference sequence). V was pared by 2 bases and J by 7 bases, with 4 bases of the junction left unmatched. CDR3 sequence reads: CASSLRDRVNEQFF. For the CDR3, the DNA is TGTGCCAGCAGCTTAAGGGACAGGGTGAATGAGCAGTTCTTC.

The genes are TRBV19 and TRBJ2-2; TRBD2 matches 9 bases. In germline, CDR1 is LNHDA, CDR2 SQIVND (reference sequence). Trimming took 7 bases from V and 2 from J; bases not matched to a gene: 2. The CDR3 covers 14 residues. In DNA, the CDR3 is TGTGCCAGTAAGCGGGAGGTTAACACCGGGGAGCTGTTTTTT. Translated: CASKREVNTGELFF.

This clone was seen a handful of times. The chain is built from TRBV6-5 and TRBJ2-7, with 10 nucleotides matching TRBD2. CDR3 length: 15 residues. Losses at the gene ends were 4 bases for V and 5 bases for J; bases not matched to a gene: 8. Germline CDR1 is MNHEY and CDR2 is SVGAGI. CDR3 sequence: CASSLFSGGADEQYF. The CDR3 bases are TGTGCCAGCAGTTTATTCAGCGGGGGGGCTGACGAGCAGTACTTC.

The V gene is TRBV29-1, the J gene TRBJ1-2; 7 bases map to TRBD1. Germline V gene data show CDR1 as SQVTM and CDR2 as ANQGSEA. J gave up 8 bases and V 5 bases, and 8 bases lay outside the gene matches. The CDR3 length is 12 residues. The CDR3 region is CSVKTGVEGYTF. The CDR3 DNA reads TGCAGCGTTAAAACAGGGGTTGAGGGCTACACCTTC.

CDR3 region: CASSLLVEKLFF. The DNA of the CDR3 is TGTGCCAGCAGTTTATTAGTTGAAAAACTGTTTTTT. This chain uses TRBV28 with TRBJ1-4; D gene uncertain. Trimming removed 1 base from V and 7 bases from J, with 4 bases in between. The CDR3 consists of 12 residues. Looked up from germline, CDR1 is MDHEN and CDR2 is SYDVKM.